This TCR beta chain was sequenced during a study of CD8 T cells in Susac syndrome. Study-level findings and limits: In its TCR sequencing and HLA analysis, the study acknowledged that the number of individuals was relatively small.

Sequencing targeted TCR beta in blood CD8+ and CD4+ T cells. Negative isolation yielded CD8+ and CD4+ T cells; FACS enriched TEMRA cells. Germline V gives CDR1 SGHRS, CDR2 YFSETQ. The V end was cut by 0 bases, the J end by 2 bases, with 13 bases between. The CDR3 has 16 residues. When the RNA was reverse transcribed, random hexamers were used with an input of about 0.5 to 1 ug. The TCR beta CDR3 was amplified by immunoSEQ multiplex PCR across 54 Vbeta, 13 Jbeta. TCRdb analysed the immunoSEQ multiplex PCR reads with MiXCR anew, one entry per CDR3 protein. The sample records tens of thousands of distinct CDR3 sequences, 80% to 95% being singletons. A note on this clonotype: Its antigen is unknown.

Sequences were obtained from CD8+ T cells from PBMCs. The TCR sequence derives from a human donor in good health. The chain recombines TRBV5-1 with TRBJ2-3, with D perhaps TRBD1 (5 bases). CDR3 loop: CASSLEGLPITDTQYF. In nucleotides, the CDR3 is TGCGCCAGCAGCTTGGAGGGGCTACCTATCACAGATACGCAGTATTTT.